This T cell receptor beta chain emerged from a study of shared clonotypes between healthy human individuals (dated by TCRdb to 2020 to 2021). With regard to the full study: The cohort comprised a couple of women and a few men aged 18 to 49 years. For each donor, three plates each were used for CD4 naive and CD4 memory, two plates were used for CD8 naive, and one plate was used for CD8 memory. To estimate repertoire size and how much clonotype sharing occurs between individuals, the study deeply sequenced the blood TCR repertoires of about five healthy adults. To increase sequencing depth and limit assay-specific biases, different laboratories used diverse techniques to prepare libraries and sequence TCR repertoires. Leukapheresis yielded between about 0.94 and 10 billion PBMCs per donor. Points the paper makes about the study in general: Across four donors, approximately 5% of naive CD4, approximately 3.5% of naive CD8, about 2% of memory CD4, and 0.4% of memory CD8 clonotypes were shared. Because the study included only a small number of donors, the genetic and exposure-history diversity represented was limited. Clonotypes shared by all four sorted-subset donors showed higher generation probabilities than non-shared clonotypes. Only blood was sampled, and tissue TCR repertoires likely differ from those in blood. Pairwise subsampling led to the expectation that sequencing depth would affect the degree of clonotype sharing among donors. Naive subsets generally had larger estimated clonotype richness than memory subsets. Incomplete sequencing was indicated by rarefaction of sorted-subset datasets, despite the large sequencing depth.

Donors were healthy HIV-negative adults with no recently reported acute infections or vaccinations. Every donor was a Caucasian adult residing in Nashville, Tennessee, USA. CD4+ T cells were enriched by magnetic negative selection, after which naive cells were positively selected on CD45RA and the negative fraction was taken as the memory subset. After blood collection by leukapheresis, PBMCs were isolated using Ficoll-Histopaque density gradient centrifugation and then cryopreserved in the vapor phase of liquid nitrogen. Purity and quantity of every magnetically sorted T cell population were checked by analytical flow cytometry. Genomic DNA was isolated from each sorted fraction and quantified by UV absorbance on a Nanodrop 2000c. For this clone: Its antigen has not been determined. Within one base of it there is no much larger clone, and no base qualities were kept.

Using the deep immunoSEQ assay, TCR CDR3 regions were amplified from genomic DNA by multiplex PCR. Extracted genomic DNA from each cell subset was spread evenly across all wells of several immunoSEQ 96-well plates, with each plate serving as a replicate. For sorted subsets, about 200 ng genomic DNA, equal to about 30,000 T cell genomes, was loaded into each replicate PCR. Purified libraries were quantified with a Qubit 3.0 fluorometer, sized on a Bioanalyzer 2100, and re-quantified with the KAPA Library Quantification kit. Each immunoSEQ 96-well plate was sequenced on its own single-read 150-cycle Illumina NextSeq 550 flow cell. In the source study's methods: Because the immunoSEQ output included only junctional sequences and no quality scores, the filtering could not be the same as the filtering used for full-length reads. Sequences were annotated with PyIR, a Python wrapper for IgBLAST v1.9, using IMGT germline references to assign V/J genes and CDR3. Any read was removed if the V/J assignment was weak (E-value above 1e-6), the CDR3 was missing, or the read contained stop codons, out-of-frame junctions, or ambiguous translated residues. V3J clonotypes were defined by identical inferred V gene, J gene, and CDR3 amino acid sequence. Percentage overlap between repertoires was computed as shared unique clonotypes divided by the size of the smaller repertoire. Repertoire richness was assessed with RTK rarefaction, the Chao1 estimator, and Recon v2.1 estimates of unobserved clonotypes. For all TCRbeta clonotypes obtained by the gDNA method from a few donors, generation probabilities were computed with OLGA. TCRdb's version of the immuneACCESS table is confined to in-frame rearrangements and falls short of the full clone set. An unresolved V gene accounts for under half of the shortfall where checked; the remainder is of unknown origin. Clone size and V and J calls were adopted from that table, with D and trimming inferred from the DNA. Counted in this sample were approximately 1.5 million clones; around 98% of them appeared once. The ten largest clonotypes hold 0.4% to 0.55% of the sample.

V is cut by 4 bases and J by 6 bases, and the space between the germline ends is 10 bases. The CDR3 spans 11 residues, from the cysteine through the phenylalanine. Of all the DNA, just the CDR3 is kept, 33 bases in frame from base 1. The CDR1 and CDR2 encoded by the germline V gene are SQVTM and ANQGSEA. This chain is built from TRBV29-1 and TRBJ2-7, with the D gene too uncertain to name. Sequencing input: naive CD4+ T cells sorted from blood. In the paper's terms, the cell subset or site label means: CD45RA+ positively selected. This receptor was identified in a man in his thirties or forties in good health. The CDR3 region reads CSVVVLSEQYF. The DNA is TGCAGCGTTGTCGTGTTGTCCGAGCAGTACTTC.